Below, one T cell receptor (beta chain) is given with its context. The sample originates from a study of memory CD4+ T cells and cytomegalovirus serostatus. The ends were cut back, 8 bases at V and 0 bases at J, with 13 bases in the middle. CDR1 is MNHEY, CDR2 SVGAGI, per germline. This CDR3 has 15 amino acids. The sort gate was single viable CD3+CD4+CD8-CD45RO+ cells for memory CD4+ T cells. Donors' CMV status reflects serum IgG against pp150, pp28, p38, p52. Positive selection with CD4 microbeads enriched total CD4+ T cells. TCRdb's copy holds only in-frame clones and misses some; the assay was immunoSEQ multiplex PCR. The sample shows over 65,000 clones, around 80% of them seen only once.

The material sequenced was memory CD4+ T cells from blood. The clonotype originates from an adult in good health and CMV-seronegative. This rearrangement joins TRBV6-5 to TRBJ1-4; D possibly corresponds to TRBD1 (6 bases). The CDR3 coding sequence is TGTGCCAGCCGGTCGGGGGCCGCAACTAATGAAAAACTGTTTTTT. It codes for CASRSGAATNEKLFF.